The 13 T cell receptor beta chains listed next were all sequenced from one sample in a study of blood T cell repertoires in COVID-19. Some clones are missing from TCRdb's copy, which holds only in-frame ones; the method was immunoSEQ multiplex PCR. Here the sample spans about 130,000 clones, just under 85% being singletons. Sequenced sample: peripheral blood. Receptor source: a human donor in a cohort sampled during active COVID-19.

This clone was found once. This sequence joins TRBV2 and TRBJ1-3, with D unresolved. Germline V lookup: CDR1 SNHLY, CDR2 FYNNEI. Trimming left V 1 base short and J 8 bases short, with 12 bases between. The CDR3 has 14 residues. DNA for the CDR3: TGTGCCAGCAGTGAAGAGGCGGTCCTGGACACCATATATTTT. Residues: CASSEEAVLDTIYF.

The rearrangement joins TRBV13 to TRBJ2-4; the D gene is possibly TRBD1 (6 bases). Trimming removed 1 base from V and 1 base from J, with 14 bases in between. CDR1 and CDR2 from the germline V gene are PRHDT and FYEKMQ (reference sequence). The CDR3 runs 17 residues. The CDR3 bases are TGTGCCAGCAGCTTAGATGGGGGCGCAGCGGCCAAAAACATTCAGTACTTC. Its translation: CASSLDGGAAAKNIQYF.

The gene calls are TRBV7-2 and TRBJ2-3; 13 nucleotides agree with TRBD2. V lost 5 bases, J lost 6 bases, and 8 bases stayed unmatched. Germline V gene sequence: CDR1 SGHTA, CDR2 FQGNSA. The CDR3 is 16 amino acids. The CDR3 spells CASSQPTSGGADTQYF. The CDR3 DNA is TGTGCCAGCAGCCAACCCACTAGCGGGGGGGCCGATACGCAGTATTTT.

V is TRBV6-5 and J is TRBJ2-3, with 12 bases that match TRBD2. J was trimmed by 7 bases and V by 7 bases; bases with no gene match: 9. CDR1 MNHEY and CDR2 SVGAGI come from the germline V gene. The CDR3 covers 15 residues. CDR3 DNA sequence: TGTGCCAGCATTCAACTAGCGGGGGGATTTCATACGCAGTATTTT. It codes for CASIQLAGGFHTQYF.

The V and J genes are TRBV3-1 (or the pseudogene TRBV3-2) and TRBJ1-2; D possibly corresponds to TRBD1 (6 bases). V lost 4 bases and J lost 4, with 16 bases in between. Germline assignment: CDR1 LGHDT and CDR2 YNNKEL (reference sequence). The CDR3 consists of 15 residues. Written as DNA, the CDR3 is TGTGCCAGCAGCCCCCGCCGGACAGCTCTCTATGGCTACACCTTC. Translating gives CASSPRRTALYGYTF.

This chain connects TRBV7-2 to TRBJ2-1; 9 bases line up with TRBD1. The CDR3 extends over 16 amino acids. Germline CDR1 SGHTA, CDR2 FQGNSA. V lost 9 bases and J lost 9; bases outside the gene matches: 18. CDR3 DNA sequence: TGTGCCAGTGCTACACAGGGGGCGTTTCAGGGGATTGAGCAGTTCTTC. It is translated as CASATQGAFQGIEQFF.

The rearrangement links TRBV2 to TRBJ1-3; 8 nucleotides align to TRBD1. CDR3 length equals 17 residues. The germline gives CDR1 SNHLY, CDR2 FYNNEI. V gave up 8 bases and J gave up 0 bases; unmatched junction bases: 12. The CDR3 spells CASSGTGATFSGNTIYF. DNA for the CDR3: TGTGCCAGCTCCGGGACAGGCGCCACCTTCTCTGGAAACACCATATATTTT. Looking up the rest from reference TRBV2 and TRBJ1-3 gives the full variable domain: EPEVTQTPSHQVTQMGQEVILRCVPISNHLYFYWYRQILGQKVEFLVSFYNNEISEKSEIFDDQFSVERPDGSNFTLKIRSTKLEDSAMYFCASSGTGATFSGNTIYFGEGSWLTVV.

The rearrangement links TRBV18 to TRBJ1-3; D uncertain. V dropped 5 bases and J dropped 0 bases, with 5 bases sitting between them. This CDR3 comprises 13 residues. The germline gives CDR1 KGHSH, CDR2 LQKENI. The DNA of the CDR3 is TGTGCCAGCTCAGGGCTCTCTGGAAACACCATATATTTT. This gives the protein CASSGLSGNTIYF.

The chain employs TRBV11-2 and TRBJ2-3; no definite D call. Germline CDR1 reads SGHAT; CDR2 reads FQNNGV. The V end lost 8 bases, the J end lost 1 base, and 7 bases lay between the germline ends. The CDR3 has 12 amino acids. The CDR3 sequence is CASLAGTDTQYF. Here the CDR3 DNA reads TGTGCCAGCTTGGCGGGCACAGATACGCAGTATTTT.

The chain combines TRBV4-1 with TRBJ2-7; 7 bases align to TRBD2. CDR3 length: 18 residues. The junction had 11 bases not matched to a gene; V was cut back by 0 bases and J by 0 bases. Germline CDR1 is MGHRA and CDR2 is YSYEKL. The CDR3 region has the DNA TGCGCCAGCAGCCAAGATCTGTCCGGGACGGGGGGCTCCTACGAGCAGTACTTC. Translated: CASSQDLSGTGGSYEQYF.

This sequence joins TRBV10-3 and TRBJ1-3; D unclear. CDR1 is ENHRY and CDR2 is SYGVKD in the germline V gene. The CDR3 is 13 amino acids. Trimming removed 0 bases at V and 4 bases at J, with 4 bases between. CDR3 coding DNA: TGTGCCATCAGTGAGTCGGGCGGAAACACCATATATTTT. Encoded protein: CAISESGGNTIYF.

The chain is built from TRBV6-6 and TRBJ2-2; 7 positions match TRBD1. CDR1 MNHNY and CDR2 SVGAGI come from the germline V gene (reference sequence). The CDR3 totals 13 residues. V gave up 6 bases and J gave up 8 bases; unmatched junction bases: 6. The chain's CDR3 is CASSYRGWGELFF. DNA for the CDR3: TGTGCCAGCAGCTACAGGGGTTGGGGGGAGCTGTTTTTT.

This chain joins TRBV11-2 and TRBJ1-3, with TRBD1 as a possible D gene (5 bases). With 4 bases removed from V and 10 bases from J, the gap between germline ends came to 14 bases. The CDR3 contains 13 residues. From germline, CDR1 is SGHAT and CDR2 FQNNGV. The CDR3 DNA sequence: TGTGCCAGCAGCTCCGACAGAAAATGGACCATATATTTT. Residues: CASSSDRKWTIYF.